This entry is about one T cell receptor (beta chain). Antigen unknown. The junction does not match germline at one end; this may be a read error. Amplification targeted TCR beta CDR3 regions from RNA transcripts. During a first-round RT-PCR of the TCR CDR3, the HTBI primer set was used. From the multiplex PCR reads, TCRdb called clonotypes with MiXCR, one entry per CDR3 protein. The sample holds about 580,000 distinct CDR3 sequences; approximately 14% are singletons and the top ten take almost 6%. The source of the sample is a study of T cells in Graves' hyperthyroidism and ophthalmopathy. Study-level information: Peripheral blood was drawn at first diagnosis, prior to all treatment. General study results and limits: Most thyroid-expanded clonotypes above 0.001 were also found in blood. Ophthalmopathy was separated from stable hyperthyroidism by a 13 V-J model.

CDR1 is LNHDA and CDR2 is SQIVND in the germline V gene (reference sequence). The CDR3 covers 13 residues. The blood sample was taken at first hyperthyroidism diagnosis, before any ophthalmopathy symptoms. The genes are TRBV19 and TRBJ1-1; D perhaps matches TRBD1 (5 bases). The receptor comes from a woman younger than 45 with Graves' hyperthyroidism that later progressed to Graves' ophthalmopathy. Material: blood. CDR3: CASSNDWLGEALF. The DNA of the CDR3 is TGTGCCAGTAGTAACGACTGGTTAGGGGAAGCTCTCTTT.